The clone carrying this TCR beta chain appeared many times. Unmatched junction bases numbered 4, after V lost 5 bases and J lost 2 bases. CDR1 is PRHDT, CDR2 FYEKMQ, per germline (reference sequence). This CDR3 is built from 14 residues. TCR beta CDR3 regions were amplified from RNA transcripts. TCR CDR3 underwent first-round RT-PCR with the HTBI primer set. One entry per CDR3 protein results from TCRdb running MiXCR on the multiplex PCR reads. This sample has 540,000 or so distinct CDR3 sequences; roughly 14% occur once, and the top ten carry roughly 6.6%. The sample comes from a study of T cells in Graves' hyperthyroidism and ophthalmopathy.

The sequencing input was blood. This receptor was taken from a woman in her 30s with Graves' hyperthyroidism. The rearrangement uses TRBV13 and TRBJ2-5; 8 bases are a match to TRBD2. CDR3 sequence: CASSLGTSQETQYF. CDR3 nucleotide sequence: TGTGCCAGCAGCCTCGGGACTAGTCAAGAGACCCAGTACTTC.